This T cell receptor (beta chain) was observed in a study of T cell changes during pregnancy in multiple sclerosis. Clones were sequenced by immunoSEQ multiplex PCR, and TCRdb holds only the in-frame ones, with some missing. The data contain about 44,000 clones, roughly 89% of them singletons. The CDR3 has 15 amino acids. The germline gives CDR1 SGHNT, CDR2 YYREEE (reference sequence). V lost 1 base to trimming and J lost 4 bases; unmatched junction nucleotides: 7. V gene TRBV5-4 combines with J gene TRBJ1-2; 7 bases are a match to TRBD1. The sample consisted of CD4+ T cells from peripheral blood mononuclear cells, taken in the first trimester of pregnancy. The receptor was derived from a female donor with multiple sclerosis, enrolled in a pregnancy study. Written as DNA, the CDR3 is TGTGCCAGCAGCTTGTCTCCAGGGGGAGGCTATGGCTACACCTTC. It yields the protein CASSLSPGGGYGYTF.